Below are 10 T cell receptor beta chains sequenced from a single sample in a study of CD8 T cells in Susac syndrome (dated by TCRdb to the late 2010s). To prepare the library, the immunoSEQ multiplex PCR assay was applied. RNA was extracted using the RNeasy kit, and roughly 0.5 to 1 microgram was reverse transcribed with random hexamers. The public sequencing data were trimmed at Q25 with fastp and processed into clonotypes with MiXCR by TCRdb, which kept only in-frame beta chains. Each record represents a unique CDR3 protein, reported with the most common genes and DNA among its rows. The sample table holds 160,000 or so distinct CDR3 sequences, of which approximately 95% were seen once. The ten biggest clones cover about 0.15% of the sample. Specimen: CD8+ T cells from PBMCs. The receptors derive from a human donor with multiple sclerosis.

The chain carries TRBV20-1 and TRBJ2-7; D unclear. The CDR3 is made up of 11 amino acids. The V gene's germline CDR1 is DFQATT and CDR2 SNEGSKA (reference sequence). The V end lost 1 base, the J end lost 4 bases, and 5 bases lay between the germline ends. The CDR3 nucleotides are TGCAGTGCTAGAGGGCCTTACGAGCAGTACTTC. Translation: CSARGPYEQYF.

The chain links TRBV20-1 to TRBJ2-7; D might be TRBD2 (6 bases). Trimming took off 5 bases at V and 3 bases at J, with 20 bases between the two ends. Germline CDR1 DFQATT, CDR2 SNEGSKA (reference sequence). This CDR3 region has 15 residues. The CDR3 sequence: CSAVRDSDSLYEQYF. The CDR3 region has the DNA TGCAGTGCTGTCCGGGACTCCGATTCCCTCTACGAGCAGTACTTC.

This chain connects TRBV28 to TRBJ1-1; tentative D call: TRBD1 (5 bases). This CDR3 region has 11 residues. Trimming took off 7 bases at V and 5 bases at J, with 8 bases between the two ends. Germline V lookup: CDR1 MDHEN, CDR2 SYDVKM. The CDR3 region is CASTRGTEAFF. The CDR3 DNA reads TGTGCCAGCACCCGGGGGACTGAAGCTTTCTTT.

The chain employs TRBV4-1 and TRBJ2-7; D is perhaps TRBD1 or TRBD2 (5 bases each). The CDR3 is 16 amino acids. V lost 3 bases, J lost 3 bases, and 18 bases lay in between. The germline V gene encodes CDR1 MGHRA and CDR2 YSYEKL. DNA for the CDR3: TGCGCCAGCAGCCAGGATGCACCACTGGGGGTCTACGAGCAGTACTTC. Translating gives CASSQDAPLGVYEQYF.

The chain uses TRBV9 and TRBJ1-2; TRBD1 matches 9 bases. Germline lookup yields CDR1 SGDLS and CDR2 YYNGEE. The CDR3 runs to 13 residues. V was clipped by 4 bases and J by 6 bases; unmatched bases: 4. CDR3 sequence reads: CASSSTGGDGYTF. The CDR3 DNA follows: TGTGCCAGCAGCTCAACAGGGGGCGATGGCTACACCTTC.

V usage is TRBV20-1 and J usage is TRBJ2-5, with D possibly TRBD2 on 5 matching bases. The germline V and J ends were trimmed by 2 bases and 5 bases, with 15 bases remaining between them. CDR3 length: 14 amino acids. CDR1 DFQATT and CDR2 SNEGSKA come from the germline V gene (reference sequence). CDR3 sequence reads: CSARMDVRRETQYF. CDR3 bases: TGCAGTGCTAGAATGGACGTGCGGAGGGAGACCCAGTACTTC.

CDR3 bases: TGTGCCAGCAGCCAAGTGGCTCATCCGGGGAGAGGAAAGGCCTATGGCTACACCTTC. Translated: CASSQVAHPGRGKAYGYTF. This chain joins TRBV14 and TRBJ1-2; D not resolved. CDR3 length: 19 amino acids. The V end was cut by 1 base, the J end by 4 bases, with 25 bases between. Germline CDR1 reads SGHDN; CDR2 reads FVKESK.

The V and J genes are TRBV4-1 and TRBJ2-5; no reliable D call. CDR1 is MGHRA and CDR2 is YSYEKL in the germline V gene. The CDR3 covers 14 residues. V was pared by 5 bases and J by 1 base, with 11 bases between. The DNA for the CDR3 is TGCGCCAGCAGCGCGTTGGACCTCCAAGAGACCCAGTACTTC. It translates to CASSALDLQETQYF.

The rearrangement links TRBV7-9 to TRBJ1-2; unclear D gene. V was trimmed by 1 base and J by 1 base, leaving 7 bases between them. The CDR3 covers 14 residues. The V gene's germline CDR1 is SEHNR and CDR2 FQNEAQ (reference sequence). CDR3 in amino acids: CASSLGINNYGYTF. CDR3 sequence (DNA): TGTGCCAGCAGCTTAGGAATCAATAACTATGGCTACACCTTC. The full variable domain, rest sourced from reference TRBV7-9 and TRBJ1-2, is DTGVSQNPRHKITKRGQNVTFRCDPISEHNRLYWYRQTLGQGPEFLTYFQNEAQLEKSRLLSDRFSAERPKGSFSTLEIQRTEQGDSAMYLCASSLGINNYGYTFGSGTRLTVV.

This sequence joins TRBV7-9 and TRBJ2-7; D unclear. Germline loops: CDR1 SEHNR, CDR2 FQNEAQ (reference sequence). Trimming pared 10 bases from V and 3 bases from J, leaving 7 bases between. CDR3 length: 10 residues. The CDR3, as DNA: TGTGCCATCGGAGACTACGAGCAGTACTTC. It translates to CAIGDYEQYF.